This TCR beta chain emerged from a study of T cells after yellow fever vaccination. CDR3 length: 13 amino acids. Germline CDR1 reads SGHVS; CDR2 reads FQNEAQ. Trimming shortened V by 5 bases and J by 6 bases, and 12 bases separated the two germline ends. This clonotype was detected many times. Its antigen is unknown. Study findings and constraints: FACS-sorted repertoires might harbor abundant contaminating clonotypes from the bulk population. Post-booster repertoires contained most primary-vaccination clones again (96% CD4, roughly 91% CD8).

In TCRdb, the 5' RACE reads were re-called with MiXCR into one record per CDR3 protein. The sample gives approximately 150,000 distinct CDR3 sequences, approximately 6.2% of which show up once; roughly 3% is in the top ten. The sequencing used CD4+ T cells sorted from PBMCs, collected on the day of the first yellow fever vaccination. The chain combines TRBV7-8 with TRBJ2-3; D call uncertain. The receptor's source is a man between 18 and 29 years old who received the YFV17D yellow fever vaccine. The CDR3 nucleotides are TGTGCCAGCAGCACATCAGCCTGGGATACGCAGTATTTT. Encoded protein: CASSTSAWDTQYF.